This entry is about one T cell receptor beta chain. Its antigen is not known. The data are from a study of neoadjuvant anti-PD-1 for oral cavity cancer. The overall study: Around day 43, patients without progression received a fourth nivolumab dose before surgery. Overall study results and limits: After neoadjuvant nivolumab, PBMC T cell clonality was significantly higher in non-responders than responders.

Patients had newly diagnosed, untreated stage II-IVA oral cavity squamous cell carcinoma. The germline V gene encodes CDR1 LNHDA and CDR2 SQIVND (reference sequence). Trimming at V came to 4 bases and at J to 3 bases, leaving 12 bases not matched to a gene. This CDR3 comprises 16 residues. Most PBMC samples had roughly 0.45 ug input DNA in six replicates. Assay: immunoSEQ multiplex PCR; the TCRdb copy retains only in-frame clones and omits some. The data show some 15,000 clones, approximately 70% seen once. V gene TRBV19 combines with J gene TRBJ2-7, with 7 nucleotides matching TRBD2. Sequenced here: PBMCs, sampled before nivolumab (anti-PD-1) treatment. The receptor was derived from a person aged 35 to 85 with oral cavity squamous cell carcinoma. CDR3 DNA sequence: TGTGCCAGTAGTAGAGACCGGGGACCGGGGGGCTACGAGCAGTACTTC. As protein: CASSRDRGPGGYEQYF.